Reported below is one TCR beta chain. The sample comes from a study of technical replicates of blood from a few donors. Trimming removed 5 bases from V and 4 bases from J, with 15 bases in between. Germline V gives CDR1 KGHSH, CDR2 LQKENI. This CDR3 comprises 14 residues. TCRdb keeps only in-frame clones here, not all; method: immunoSEQ multiplex PCR. The repertoire holds about 89,000 clones, with over 90% as singletons. Material for sequencing was T cells isolated from PBMCs. This rearrangement joins TRBV18 to TRBJ2-7, with D uncertain. The receptor was isolated from a human donor in good health. CDR3 bases: TGTGCCAGCTCAGCCCTAGGCGGAAAGTACGAGCAGTACTTC. Translating gives CASSALGGKYEQYF.